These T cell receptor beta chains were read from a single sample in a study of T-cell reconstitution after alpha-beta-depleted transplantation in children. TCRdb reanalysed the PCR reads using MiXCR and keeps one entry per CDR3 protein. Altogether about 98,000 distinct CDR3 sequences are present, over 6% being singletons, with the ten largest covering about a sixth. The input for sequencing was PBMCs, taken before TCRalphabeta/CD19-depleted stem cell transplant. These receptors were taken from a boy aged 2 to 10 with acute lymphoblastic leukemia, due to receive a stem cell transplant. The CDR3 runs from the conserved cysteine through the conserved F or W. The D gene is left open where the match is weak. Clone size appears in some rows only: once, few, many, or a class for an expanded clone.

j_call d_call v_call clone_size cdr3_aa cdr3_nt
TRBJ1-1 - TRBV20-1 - CSARDFENTEAFF TGCAGTGCTAGAGATTTCGAGAACACTGAAGCTTTCTTT
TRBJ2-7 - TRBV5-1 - CASSQAGVQYF TGCGCCAGCAGCCAAGCAGGGGTTCAGTACTTC
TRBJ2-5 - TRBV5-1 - CASSPAGGLETQYF TGCGCCAGCAGTCCGGCTGGGGGCCTTGAGACCCAGTACTTC
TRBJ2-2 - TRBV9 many CASSVRQIANTGELFF TGTGCCAGCAGCGTAAGGCAAATCGCGAACACCGGGGAGCTGTTTTTT
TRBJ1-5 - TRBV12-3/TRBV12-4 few CASSFASGGPQPQHF TGTGCCAGCAGTTTCGCATCGGGAGGGCCTCAGCCCCAGCATTTT
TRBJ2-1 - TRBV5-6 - CASSSRRDNEQFF TGTGCCAGCAGCTCCCGACGGGACAATGAGCAGTTCTTC
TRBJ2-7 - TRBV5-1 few CASSLVPWGVSYEQYF TGCGCCAGCAGCTTGGTCCCCTGGGGGGTCAGCTACGAGCAGTACTTC
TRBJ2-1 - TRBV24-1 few CATSASYNNEQFF TGTGCCACCAGTGCGTCATATAACAATGAGCAGTTCTTC
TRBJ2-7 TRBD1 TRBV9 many CASSPKTGSLYEQYF TGTGCCAGCAGCCCAAAGACAGGGAGTCTCTACGAGCAGTACTTC
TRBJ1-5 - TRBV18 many CASSPRANSNQPQHF TGTGCCAGCTCCCCCCGGGCGAATAGCAATCAGCCCCAGCATTTT
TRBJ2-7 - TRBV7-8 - CASSPRWGNEQYF TGTGCCAGCAGCCCGCGATGGGGGAACGAGCAGTACTTC
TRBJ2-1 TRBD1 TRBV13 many CASSETGLDEQFF TGTGCCAGCAGCGAGACAGGGCTCGATGAGCAGTTCTTC
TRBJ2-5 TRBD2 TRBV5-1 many CASSLGTSGQETQYF TGCGCCAGCAGCTTGGGGACTAGCGGGCAAGAGACCCAGTACTTC
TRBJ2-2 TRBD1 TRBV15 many CATSPRGGTGGSGELFF TGTGCCACCAGCCCTCGAGGAGGGACAGGGGGCTCCGGGGAGCTGTTTTTT
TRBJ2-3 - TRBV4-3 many CASSQGRGHTDTQYF TGCGCCAGCAGCCAAGGGAGAGGCCACACAGATACGCAGTATTTT
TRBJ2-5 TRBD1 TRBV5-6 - CATRRTGGETQYF TGTGCCACTCGTCGCACAGGGGGAGAGACCCAGTACTTC
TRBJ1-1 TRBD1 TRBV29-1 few CSVEPTGTMNTEAFF TGCAGCGTTGAGCCGACAGGGACCATGAACACTGAAGCTTTCTTT
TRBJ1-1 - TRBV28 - CASSGSTEAFF TGTGCCAGCAGCGGCAGCACTGAAGCTTTCTTT
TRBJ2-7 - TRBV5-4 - CASSLNRAPLASEQYF TGTGCCAGCAGCTTGAACCGGGCCCCCCTCGCCAGCGAGCAGTACTTC
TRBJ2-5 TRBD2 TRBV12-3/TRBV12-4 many CASSLGVSGGPGETQYF TGTGCCAGCAGTTTAGGTGTCTCGGGGGGGCCCGGGGAGACCCAGTACTTC
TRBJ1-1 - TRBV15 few CATSRASGNTEAFF TGTGCCACCAGCAGAGCCTCGGGGAACACTGAAGCTTTCTTT
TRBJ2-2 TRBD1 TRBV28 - CASHDQNRGRAGELFF TGTGCCAGCCACGACCAAAACAGGGGGCGAGCCGGGGAGCTGTTTTTT
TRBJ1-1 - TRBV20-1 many CSARVRGSETRAFF TGCAGTGCTAGAGTCCGTGGCAGCGAAACTAGGGCTTTCTTT
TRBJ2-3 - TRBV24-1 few CATSDATPWDTQYF TGTGCCACCAGTGACGCTACCCCTTGGGATACGCAGTATTTT
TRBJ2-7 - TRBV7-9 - CASSLSASYEQYF TGTGCCAGCAGCTTATCAGCCTCCTACGAGCAGTACTTC
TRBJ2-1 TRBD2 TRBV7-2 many CASSSRLAGGHGEQFF TGTGCCAGCAGCTCCAGACTAGCGGGGGGGCATGGTGAGCAGTTCTTC
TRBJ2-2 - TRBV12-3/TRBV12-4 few CASSLGGIELFF TGTGCCAGCAGTTTAGGGGGAATAGAGCTGTTTTTT
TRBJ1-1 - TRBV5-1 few CASSLEQATPEVFF TGCGCCAGCAGCTTGGAACAGGCGACCCCTGAAGTTTTCTTT
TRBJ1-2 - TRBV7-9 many CASIMAGRNYGYTF TGTGCCAGCATTATGGCAGGGAGGAACTATGGCTACACCTTC